One sample yielded the 10 T cell receptor beta chains listed below, sequenced in a study of T cell changes during pregnancy in multiple sclerosis. Here immunoSEQ multiplex PCR was the method, and the copy in TCRdb shows in-frame clones only, minus some. Of more than 85,000 clones listed, more than 80% are singletons. Specimen: peripheral blood, collected in the second trimester of pregnancy. All receptors derive from a female donor with multiple sclerosis, enrolled in a pregnancy study.

The rearrangement uses TRBV7-9 and TRBJ2-1, with TRBD2 identical over 10 bases. J was trimmed by 5 bases and V by 8 bases; bases with no gene match: 6. CDR3 length: 14 amino acids. Per the germline V gene, CDR1 is SEHNR and CDR2 is FQNEAQ (reference sequence). CDR3 loop: CASRPLAGNNEQFF. The CDR3 DNA reads as TGTGCCAGCCGCCCACTAGCGGGGAACAATGAGCAGTTCTTC. The entire variable domain, with the rest obtained from reference TRBV7-9 and TRBJ2-1, is as follows: DTGVSQNPRHKITKRGQNVTFRCDPISEHNRLYWYRQTLGQGPEFLTYFQNEAQLEKSRLLSDRFSAERPKGSFSTLEIQRTEQGDSAMYLCASRPLAGNNEQFFGPGTRLTVL.

The CDR3 region has the DNA TGTGCCAGCAGTTTCTGGCCGCAGGGAATCTACGAGCAGTACTTC. This sequence encodes CASSFWPQGIYEQYF. The rearrangement joins TRBV27 to TRBJ2-7; a possible D gene is TRBD1 (5 bases). Germline V gene data show CDR1 as MNHEY and CDR2 as SMNVEV (reference sequence). Trimming shortened V by 3 bases and J by 3 bases, and 15 bases separated the two germline ends. The CDR3 runs 15 residues.

The genes are TRBV27 and TRBJ2-7, with D perhaps matching TRBD1 (6 bases). This CDR3 contains 15 residues. V shed 3 bases and J shed 2 bases, with 14 bases lying between them. The V gene's germline CDR1 is MNHEY and CDR2 SMNVEV (reference sequence). The CDR3 sequence: CASSFSGVSAYEQYF. CDR3 nucleotides: TGTGCCAGCAGTTTTTCAGGGGTCTCAGCCTACGAGCAGTACTTC.

This clone was detected many times. The chain links TRBV6-6 to TRBJ1-6, with 9 bases identical to TRBD1. The CDR3 runs to 13 residues. V shed 6 bases and J 14 bases; nucleotides not matched to a gene: 8. The germline gives CDR1 MNHNY, CDR2 SVGAGI (reference sequence). CDR3: CASSPDRGSTLHF. CDR3 nucleotides: TGTGCCAGCAGCCCTGACAGGGGGTCTACCCTCCACTTT.

This chain uses TRBV6-5 with TRBJ1-1; no clear D gene. Germline V lookup: CDR1 MNHEY, CDR2 SVGAGI. The CDR3 sequence is 12 residues long. Trimming stripped 6 bases from V and 1 base from J, with 6 bases between. The CDR3 region is CASRRQNTEAFF. The DNA for the CDR3 is TGTGCCAGCAGACGACAGAACACTGAAGCTTTCTTT.

This clone was seen only once. The rearrangement joins TRBV6-1 to TRBJ1-1; possible D gene TRBD1, 6 bases. From germline, CDR1 is MNHNS and CDR2 SASEGT. The CDR3 consists of 14 residues. V was pared by 0 bases and J by 1 base, with 6 bases between. CDR3: CASSEATGNTEAFF. In DNA form, the CDR3 reads TGTGCCAGCAGTGAAGCGACAGGGAACACTGAAGCTTTCTTT.

The V gene is TRBV15, the J gene TRBJ2-5, with 8 bases aligning to TRBD1. V shed 1 base and J 4 bases; nucleotides not matched to a gene: 8. CDR1 is LNHNV, CDR2 YYDKDF, per germline (reference sequence). CDR3 length: 16 residues. CDR3 sequence: CATSRGLDRVGETQYF. The CDR3 DNA reads as TGTGCCACCAGCAGAGGTTTGGACAGGGTAGGAGAGACCCAGTACTTC.

This clone was seen a single time. V usage is TRBV10-3 and J usage is TRBJ2-7; a possible D gene is TRBD1 (6 bases). From germline, CDR1 is ENHRY and CDR2 SYGVKD. This CDR3 is built from 14 residues. V was shortened by 6 bases and J by 0 bases, with 12 bases between the two germline ends. CDR3 in amino acids: CAIRGDRSSYEQYF. The CDR3 DNA reads TGTGCCATCAGGGGCGACAGGAGCTCCTACGAGCAGTACTTC.

In DNA, the CDR3 is TGTGCCTGGAGTGTGGGGCTAGCGCCCTACGAGCAGTACTTC. It encodes CAWSVGLAPYEQYF. The chain carries TRBV30 and TRBJ2-7; maybe TRBD2 (6 bases). Trimming took 0 bases from V and 2 from J, leaving 11 bases between them. The CDR3 sequence is 14 residues long. Germline CDR1 is GTSNPN and CDR2 is SVGIG (reference sequence).

A remark on this clone: The same CDR3 is also encoded by other DNA sequences in this sample. Here the CDR3 reads CAWSAGGYGYTF. The DNA of the CDR3 is TGTGCCTGGAGTGCCGGGGGGTATGGCTACACCTTC. The V call is TRBV30, the J call TRBJ1-2; D might be TRBD1 (5 bases). The germline gives CDR1 GTSNPN, CDR2 SVGIG (reference sequence). The length of the CDR3 is 12 residues. Trimming left V 1 base short and J 5 bases short, with 8 bases between. Full variable domain (outside the CDR3, taken from reference TRBV30 and TRBJ1-2): SQTIHQWPATLVQPVGSPLSLECTVEGTSNPNLYWYRQAAGRGLQLLFYSVGIGQISSEVPQNLSASRPQDRQFILSSKKLLLSDSGFYLCAWSAGGYGYTFGSGTRLTVV.